Sequencing of this T cell receptor (beta chain) was carried out in a study of cytomegalovirus exposure and HLA in healthy donors. In regard to this clone: Its matching antigen is unknown.

A multiplex PCR was run with 60 Vbeta primers and 13 Jbeta primers. Here immunoSEQ multiplex PCR was the method, and the copy in TCRdb shows in-frame clones only, minus some. This sample has 110,000 to 150,000 clones; around 80% occur once, and the top ten carry 2.5% to 3%. The study sampled nominally healthy donors, though unrecorded immune exposures were likely. General study findings and limits: Data from an earlier analysis indicated that most TCR beta V segments were productive either about 90% or about 30% of the time. Relative to equally common others, HLA-associated TCR beta chains showed greater clonal expansion in a later analysis. Presence/absence analyses supposed approximately even sequencing depth among donors.

The V and J ends lost 0 bases and 7 bases respectively, with 10 bases between them. In germline, CDR1 is ENHRY, CDR2 SYGVKD. The CDR3 sequence is 13 residues long. The chain joins TRBV10-3 to TRBJ2-7; D is possibly TRBD1 (5 bases). This receptor was taken from a female donor in good health and CMV-seronegative. The sequencing input was PBMCs. Here the CDR3 reads CAISESGQVEQYF. Here the CDR3 DNA reads TGTGCCATCAGTGAGTCGGGGCAGGTTGAGCAGTACTTC.